Described below is a single T cell receptor beta chain sequence and its context. Clones were sequenced by immunoSEQ multiplex PCR, and TCRdb holds only the in-frame ones, with some missing. The repertoire includes around 77,000 clones, under 90% of them detected once, and 0.79% sits in the top ten. The data are from a study of T cell clones after liver transplantation. The CDR3 has 14 amino acids. Germline trimming cut 0 bases from V and 6 bases from J; bases unmatched to any gene: 4. Germline loops: CDR1 SGHAT, CDR2 FQNNGV. The sequencing here drew on CD4+ T cells from blood, taken 12 months after liver transplant. V and J are TRBV11-2 and TRBJ2-5; 7 bases are a match to TRBD2. The sequence was collected from a human patient who received a liver transplant. Some of these T cells may belong to the graft donor. CDR3 in amino acids: CASSLEERGKTQYF. The CDR3 DNA reads TGTGCCAGCAGCTTAGAAGAGCGGGGAAAGACCCAGTACTTC.